This T cell receptor beta chain was captured in a study of cytomegalovirus exposure and HLA in healthy donors. Deletions cut 3 bases from V and 4 bases from J, with 16 bases between. The length of the CDR3 is 16 residues. Per the germline V gene, CDR1 is SGDLS and CDR2 is YYNGEE. This PCR relied on a set of 60 Vbeta primers and 13 Jbeta primers. Sequenced by immunoSEQ multiplex PCR; TCRdb stores in-frame clones only, minus some. Of tens of thousands of clones listed, 65% to 85% are singletons. The rearrangement uses TRBV9 and TRBJ2-2; the D gene is possibly TRBD2 (6 bases). The TCR was taken from a man between 60 and 70 years old in good health and CMV-seropositive. Sequencing input: PBMCs. The CDR3 here is CASSAREFWTTGELFF. Here the CDR3 DNA reads TGTGCCAGCAGCGCACGGGAGTTCTGGACCACCGGGGAGCTGTTTTTT. Based on the CDR3 plus reference TRBV9 and TRBJ2-2, the full variable domain is DSGVTQTPKHLITATGQRVTLRCSPRSGDLSVYWYQQSLDQGLQFLIQYYNGEERAKGNILERFSAQQFPDLHSELNLSSLELGDSALYFCASSAREFWTTGELFFGEGSRLTVL.